Below are 15 T cell receptor beta chains sequenced from a single sample in a study of T cell changes during pregnancy in multiple sclerosis. This table comes from immunoSEQ multiplex PCR, and its TCRdb copy is limited to in-frame clones, with some not included. Of around 50,000 clones listed, around 93% are singletons. The input for sequencing was CD4+ T cells from peripheral blood mononuclear cells, taken after pregnancy. The receptors shown here come from a female donor in good health, enrolled as a control in a pregnancy study.

The chain recombines TRBV6-6 with TRBJ1-3; D is perhaps TRBD1 (6 bases). The CDR3 contains 15 residues. V was pared by 5 bases and J by 1 base, with 12 bases between. CDR1 and CDR2 from the germline V gene are MNHNY and SVGAGI (reference sequence). CDR3 region: CASSPKGVSGNTIYF. CDR3 DNA sequence: TGTGCCAGCAGTCCGAAGGGGGTTTCTGGAAACACCATATATTTT.

The V and J genes are TRBV7-2 and TRBJ2-5; TRBD1 agrees at 9 bases. This CDR3 contains 14 residues. Germline V CDR1 and CDR2: SGHTA, FQGNSA. Trimming cost V 4 bases and J 3 bases; bases outside gene matches: 3. The CDR3 DNA is TGTGCCAGCAGCTACCGGACAGGGGAAGAGACCCAGTACTTC. Protein: CASSYRTGEETQYF.

The J gene is TRBJ2-1, the V gene TRBV5-1; weak D call: TRBD1 (6 bases). Trimming stripped 1 base from V and 8 bases from J, with 10 bases between. This CDR3 contains 13 residues. Germline values: CDR1 SGHRS, CDR2 YFSETQ. CDR3 sequence reads: CASSLLQGDEQFF. CDR3 nucleotides: TGCGCCAGCAGCTTGTTACAGGGCGATGAGCAGTTCTTC.

This chain joins TRBV5-1 and TRBJ2-4, with D perhaps matching TRBD2 (7 bases). V was trimmed by 3 bases and J by 8 bases, leaving 15 bases between them. The CDR3 is made up of 14 amino acids. Per the germline V gene, CDR1 is SGHRS and CDR2 is YFSETQ. CDR3 sequence: CASSSLAGADIQYF. Written as DNA, the CDR3 is TGCGCCAGCAGCTCCCTGGCGGGGGCGGACATTCAGTACTTC.

The V call is TRBV12-1, the J call TRBJ2-1; TRBD1 is the table's D call, not checked against the DNA. TRBV12-1 is reported as a pseudogene. The CDR3 sequence is 13 residues long. In DNA form, the CDR3 reads TGTGCCAGCAGCCCACGACAAGTGAATGAGCAGTTCTTC. Its protein product is CASSPRQVNEQFF.

The rearrangement joins TRBV19 to TRBJ2-1, with D possibly matching TRBD2 (6 bases). Per germline, CDR1 LNHDA and CDR2 SQIVND (reference sequence). The CDR3 consists of 14 residues. Trimming removed 3 bases from V and 10 bases from J, with 16 bases in between. The CDR3 sequence: CASSISGAAREQFF. In DNA form, the CDR3 reads TGTGCCAGTAGTATTAGCGGAGCTGCCCGGGAGCAGTTCTTC.

This chain joins TRBV7-9 and TRBJ2-7; possibly TRBD1 for D (5 bases). Germline loops: CDR1 SEHNR, CDR2 FQNEAQ (reference sequence). The germline V and J ends were trimmed by 3 bases and 7 bases, with 19 bases remaining between them. The CDR3 totals 15 residues. The CDR3 is CASSFSATVAGEQYF. CDR3 DNA: TGTGCCAGCAGCTTTTCGGCGACAGTGGCCGGGGAGCAGTACTTC.

The V and J genes are TRBV5-4 and TRBJ1-2; D is perhaps TRBD1 (6 bases). Trimming removed 4 bases from V and 6 bases from J, with 16 bases in between. CDR1 and CDR2 from the germline V gene are SGHNT and YYREEE (reference sequence). The CDR3 loop spans 14 amino acids. CDR3 sequence reads: CASSRLGALNGYTF. CDR3 DNA: TGTGCCAGCAGCCGACTGGGGGCGCTGAATGGCTACACCTTC.

This rearrangement joins TRBV20-1 to TRBJ2-5; no reliable D call. The CDR3 extends over 11 amino acids. Germline CDR1 and CDR2: DFQATT and SNEGSKA (reference sequence). V was trimmed by 0 bases and J by 5 bases, leaving 4 bases between them. CDR3 residues: CSARDRETQYF. The CDR3 DNA is TGCAGTGCTAGAGATCGGGAGACCCAGTACTTC.

The chain employs TRBV7-2 and TRBJ1-2, with D possibly being TRBD1 (5 bases). The germline gives CDR1 SGHTA, CDR2 FQGNSA. V was clipped by 2 bases and J by 8 bases, with 15 bases between them. This CDR3 is 14 amino acids long. This CDR3 is CASSLRGGNQGYTF. CDR3 DNA: TGTGCCAGCAGCTTAAGGGGTGGGAACCAAGGCTACACCTTC.

As DNA, the CDR3 is TGTGCCAGCAGCCGAAGACCGGGACAGGGGGGAGAGCAGTACTTC. Its protein is CASSRRPGQGGEQYF. The rearrangement links TRBV7-2 to TRBJ2-7; the match to TRBD1 covers 11 bases. Germline V gives CDR1 SGHTA, CDR2 FQGNSA. CDR3 length: 15 residues. The trim removed 5 bases at V and 7 bases at J, leaving 10 bases unmatched.

J is TRBJ1-6 and V is TRBV7-2, with 9 bases that match TRBD1. This CDR3 spans 16 amino acids. The junction had 7 bases not matched to a gene; V was cut back by 0 bases and J by 10 bases. Germline CDR1 SGHTA, CDR2 FQGNSA. The CDR3 here is CASSLATGGAGSPLHF. DNA for the CDR3: TGTGCCAGCAGCTTAGCAACAGGGGGCGCCGGGTCACCCCTCCACTTT.

The chain joins TRBV5-4 to TRBJ1-1, with TRBD1 matching 10 bases. V gave up 2 bases and J gave up 4 bases; unmatched junction bases: 11. CDR1 is SGHNT, CDR2 YYREEE, per germline (reference sequence). This CDR3 has 17 residues. The CDR3 DNA is TGTGCCAGCAGCTTCCCCGGGACAGGGGCGCGAGGCACTGAAGCTTTCTTT. Amino acid sequence: CASSFPGTGARGTEAFF.

This chain links TRBV18 with TRBJ1-6; the match to TRBD1 covers 7 bases. J gave up 10 bases and V 6 bases, and 9 bases lay outside the gene matches. Germline V gene data show CDR1 as KGHSH and CDR2 as LQKENI. This CDR3 contains 14 residues. The chain's CDR3 is CASSLTGDPSPLHF. The DNA for the CDR3 is TGTGCCAGCTCTCTTACAGGGGATCCCTCACCCCTCCACTTT. The whole variable domain, remainder taken from reference TRBV18 and TRBJ1-6, is NAGVMQNPRHLVRRRGQEARLRCSPMKGHSHVYWYRQLPEEGLKFMVYLQKENIIDESGMPKERFSAEFPKEGPSILRIQQVVRGDSAAYFCASSLTGDPSPLHFGNGTRLTVT.

The V call is TRBV5-6, the J call TRBJ1-3; D is possibly TRBD1 (6 bases). This CDR3 region has 14 residues. Trimming stripped 5 bases from V and 4 bases from J, with 13 bases between. The germline V gene encodes CDR1 SGHDT and CDR2 YYEEEE. CDR3 nucleotides: TGTGCCAGCAGTCGACGGACAGAAGGAAACACCATATATTTT. Translation: CASSRRTEGNTIYF.